Given below is one T cell receptor (beta chain) in context. Its specificity is not known. These data come from a study of radiotherapy plus CTLA-4 blockade in lung cancer. The overall study: In 18% of patients, objective responses were seen; 31% had disease control. Study outcomes and limitations: Tumor-derived TCR clones expanded in blood after radiotherapy plus ipilimumab. Early blood T cell clone dynamics reportedly forecast response best, with interferon-beta.

People whose metastatic non-small-cell lung cancer was chemo-refractory got focal radiation along with CTLA-4 blockade by ipilimumab. Only in-frame clones appear in the TCRdb table, and some are missing; sequencing was by immunoSEQ multiplex PCR. The sample holds over 85,000 clones, 82% seen once. V dropped 0 bases and J dropped 6 bases, with 12 bases sitting between them. CDR3 length: 15 residues. Looked up from germline, CDR1 is LGHNA and CDR2 is YNFKEQ. The TCR was taken from a human donor with non-small cell lung cancer that progressed on radiotherapy plus ipilimumab. This chain uses TRBV4-2 with TRBJ2-1, with D unresolved. Sequences were derived from peripheral blood, sampled from a patient treated with radiotherapy plus ipilimumab. CDR3: CASSQEVLATNEQFF. The CDR3 DNA follows: TGTGCCAGCAGCCAAGAGGTTCTTGCGACCAATGAGCAGTTCTTC.